A selection of T cell receptor beta chains follows, all from one sample in a study of cytomegalovirus exposure and HLA in healthy donors. Clones were read by immunoSEQ multiplex PCR, and TCRdb kept only the in-frame ones, dropping some. The repertoire consists of 100,000 or so clones, with roughly three quarters occurring once and the leading ten covering more than 10%. The specimen was PBMCs. The receptor source for this set is a woman between 35 and 50 years old in good health and CMV-seropositive. Each CDR3 is given with its conserved first and last residue.

TRBV6-6	TRBJ2-7	CASIRGGTYEQYF
TRBV4-1	TRBJ2-3	CASSLSERGGPNTQYF
TRBV10-3	TRBJ2-1	CAISSGEWNEQFF
TRBV6-5	TRBJ1-6	CASRTGRNSPLHF
TRBV29-1	TRBJ1-1	CSSLPPISTEAFF
TRBV28	TRBJ2-3	CASSSGQSTDTQYF
TRBV5-1	TRBJ2-3	CASSALTGFVTDTQYF
TRBV6-1	TRBJ1-2	CASTQGQTYYGYTF
TRBV7-9	TRBJ1-4	CASSFYGGTNEKLFF
TRBV7-2	TRBJ2-7	CASSLQTGYDEQYF
TRBV2	TRBJ1-1	CASSSEGARTEAFF
TRBV2	TRBJ1-4	CASRQDRGANEKLFF
TRBV7-2	TRBJ1-5	CASSLVLAGNGQPQHF
TRBV6-5	TRBJ1-4	CASSYSSGGGEKLFF
TRBV5-4	TRBJ2-7	CASSGRLAPSGEQYF
TRBV19	TRBJ1-5	CASSVTGAQPQHF
TRBV5-1	TRBJ1-2	CASSLAPGGGNYGYTF
TRBV12-5	TRBJ1-2	CASGWQGYGYTF
TRBV6-1	TRBJ2-3	CASSVRGRGGRTDTQYF
TRBV25-1	TRBJ2-1	CASSVQTGGMYNEQFF
TRBV7-2	TRBJ1-1	CASSVDRVGSEAFF
TRBV4-2	TRBJ1-3	CASSQDQRKTGNTIYF
TRBV4-1	TRBJ2-1	CASSHPRTSGGKGEQFF
TRBV30	TRBJ2-7	CAWSVLLGRGRGEQYF
TRBV6-5	TRBJ1-2	CASSYGATGAYGYTF
TRBV19	TRBJ2-4	CASSRGADLAKNIQYF
TRBV5-1	TRBJ2-1	CASSLDRRGEQFF
TRBV5-6	TRBJ1-5	CASSLWGQPDDYQPQHF